This section outlines one T cell receptor (beta chain) sequence together with its context. The target antigen is unknown. Assay: immunoSEQ multiplex PCR; the TCRdb copy retains only in-frame clones and omits some. Of around 110,000 clones detected, approximately 86% appear once; the ten largest clones hold about 0.73%. The data were obtained in a study of graft-versus-host responses after intestinal transplantation. The CDR3 spans 15 residues. Looked up from germline, CDR1 is SGHDN and CDR2 is FVKESK. The V segment lost 2 bases and the J segment 6 bases; nucleotides outside the gene matches: 4. The V gene is TRBV14, the J gene TRBJ2-1, with TRBD2 matching over 10 bases. This TCR derives from a human donor who was the organ donor for an intestinal transplant. Material: unstimulated CD4+ T cells sorted from spleen or lymph node cells, obtained before transplant. In nucleotides, the CDR3 is TGTGCCAGCAGCCAACTAGCGGGAGTAAGCAATGAGCAGTTCTTC. The encoded protein is CASSQLAGVSNEQFF.